Each of the 21 T cell receptor beta chains below was sequenced from the same sample in a study of OX40 agonist ivuxolimab in advanced cancers. Generated by immunoSEQ multiplex PCR, the TCRdb table keeps only in-frame clones and is missing some. The sample has approximately 48,000 clones, 70% to 80% seen once. Sequences were derived from CD4+ or CD8+ T cells sorted from blood, sampled in a trial of the OX40 agonist ivuxolimab. The receptors here all came from an adult with an advanced solid tumor such as melanoma, head and neck, liver or kidney cancer.

J is TRBJ2-3 and V is TRBV9; TRBD1 matches 7 bases. Unmatched junction bases numbered 6, after V lost 3 bases and J lost 2 bases. Germline loops: CDR1 SGDLS, CDR2 YYNGEE. CDR3 length: 15 amino acids. CDR3 loop: CASSGPTGVTDTQYF. The CDR3 DNA reads as TGTGCCAGCAGCGGACCAACAGGGGTCACAGATACGCAGTATTTT.

J is TRBJ2-7 and V is TRBV15; TRBD1 agrees at 7 bases. This CDR3 has 14 amino acids. Trimming cost V 0 bases and J 3 bases; bases outside gene matches: 2. CDR1 LNHNV and CDR2 YYDKDF come from the germline V gene (reference sequence). CDR3 sequence reads: CATSREAGGYEQYF. CDR3 DNA: TGTGCCACCAGCAGAGAGGCAGGGGGCTACGAGCAGTACTTC.

The gene calls are TRBV19 and TRBJ2-2, with D possibly TRBD2 on 6 matching bases. Germline-derived CDR1 and CDR2 are LNHDA and SQIVND (reference sequence). Between the trimmed V and J ends, which lost 7 bases and 6 bases, there was a span of 15 bases. CDR3 size: 14 residues. The CDR3 nucleotides read TGTGCCAGTACCCTAAAGGGCGGGGCCGGGGAGCTGTTTTTT. Translation: CASTLKGGAGELFF. Filled out from reference TRBV19 and TRBJ2-2, the complete variable domain reads DGGITQSPKYLFRKEGQNVTLSCEQNLNHDAMYWYRQDPGQGLRLIYYSQIVNDFQKGDIAEGYSVSREKKESFPLTVTSAQKNPTAFYLCASTLKGGAGELFFGEGSRLTVL.

This clone appeared once. The chain recombines TRBV10-3 with TRBJ2-5, with 13 bases identical to TRBD2. Trimming removed 5 bases from V and 5 bases from J; junction bases left unmatched: 5. The CDR3 extends over 15 amino acids. CDR1 ENHRY and CDR2 SYGVKD come from the germline V gene. The CDR3 loop reads CAISRLAGGAETQYF. The CDR3 nucleotides read TGTGCCATCAGTAGACTAGCGGGGGGTGCGGAGACCCAGTACTTC.

This clone turned up a few times. This chain links TRBV6-5 with TRBJ1-2; D is perhaps TRBD1 (6 bases). Germline assignment: CDR1 MNHEY and CDR2 SVGAGI. V dropped 0 bases and J dropped 8 bases, with 13 bases sitting between them. This CDR3 has 14 residues. The CDR3 nucleotides are TGTGCCAGCAGTTACTCCGCAGGGGCACCGGGCTACACCTTC. Its translation: CASSYSAGAPGYTF.

This clone has only one observation. V is TRBV27 and J is TRBJ2-2; 7 bases are shared with TRBD1. CDR3 size: 15 residues. V trimming: 7 bases; J trimming: 4 bases; junction bases outside the gene matches: 9. Germline CDR1 is MNHEY and CDR2 is SMNVEV (reference sequence). CDR3 sequence reads: CASTKGGQPTGELFF. CDR3 DNA sequence: TGTGCCAGCACTAAAGGGGGACAGCCCACCGGGGAGCTGTTTTTT.

The rearrangement uses TRBV7-9 and TRBJ2-3; perhaps TRBD1 as D (6 bases). Germline CDR1 and CDR2: SEHNR and FQNEAQ (reference sequence). The CDR3 covers 14 residues. V was cut by 4 bases and J by 8 bases, with 16 bases left in between. The CDR3: CASSWSGAQGTQYF. As DNA, the CDR3 is TGTGCCAGCAGCTGGTCAGGGGCGCAAGGTACGCAGTATTTT.

The V gene is TRBV7-9, the J gene TRBJ1-2; D not resolved. This CDR3 is built from 14 residues. The germline V gene encodes CDR1 SEHNR and CDR2 FQNEAQ (reference sequence). The ends were cut back, 2 bases at V and 1 base at J, with 8 bases in the middle. The CDR3 bases are TGTGCCAGCAGCTTAAATCCCTTTAACTATGGCTACACCTTC. This translates into CASSLNPFNYGYTF.

This clone was seen only a few times. The V call is TRBV18, the J call TRBJ1-5, with a possible D match to TRBD1 (5 bases). CDR3 length: 14 residues. The germline gives CDR1 KGHSH, CDR2 LQKENI. Trimming left V 1 base short and J 4 bases short, with 8 bases between. CDR3 loop: CASSPQGANQPQHF. The CDR3 DNA reads as TGTGCCAGCTCACCACAAGGGGCTAATCAGCCCCAGCATTTT.

V usage is TRBV5-1 and J usage is TRBJ1-3; 7 bases align to TRBD1. V dropped 3 bases and J dropped 4; count of bases not matched to a gene: 7. This CDR3 comprises 15 residues. Germline assignment: CDR1 SGHRS and CDR2 YFSETQ. The CDR3 sequence: CASSSSPRGGNTIYF. The CDR3 DNA reads as TGCGCCAGCAGCTCTTCGCCCAGGGGGGGAAACACCATATATTTT. The variable domain in full, with the rest retrieved from reference TRBV5-1 and TRBJ1-3, is KAGVTQTPRYLIKTRGQQVTLSCSPISGHRSVSWYQQTPGQGLQFLFEYFSETQRNKGNFPGRFSGRQFSNSRSEMNVSTLELGDSALYLCASSSSPRGGNTIYFGEGSWLTVV.

In its sample, this clone was seen a few times. This chain links TRBV7-9 with TRBJ2-3; possible D gene TRBD1, 5 bases. CDR3 length equals 16 residues. Germline V gene lookup returns CDR1 SEHNR and CDR2 FQNEAQ (reference sequence). V was shortened by 6 bases and J by 1 base, with 17 bases between the two germline ends. CDR3 bases: TGTGCCAGCAGTCCCCCCAGGGCCCCGGGCACAGATACGCAGTATTTT. This codes for CASSPPRAPGTDTQYF.

In its sample, this clone was seen a few times. The chain uses TRBV18 and TRBJ1-5; D is perhaps TRBD1 (5 bases). There are 16 residues in the CDR3. Germline V lookup: CDR1 KGHSH, CDR2 LQKENI. V was pared by 3 bases and J by 0 bases, with 12 bases between. CDR3 DNA: TGTGCCAGCTCACCCTACGAGGGGAATAGCAATCAGCCCCAGCATTTT. Encoded protein: CASSPYEGNSNQPQHF.

The chain combines TRBV6-4 with TRBJ2-1; 8 nucleotides line up with TRBD1. CDR3 length: 16 amino acids. With 5 bases clipped from V and 8 bases from J, the junction kept 14 bases outside the gene matches. The germline gives CDR1 MRHNA, CDR2 SNTAGT. The CDR3 loop is CASSRTSGTGTDEQFF. CDR3 DNA: TGTGCCAGCAGTCGTACCTCCGGGACAGGAACTGATGAGCAGTTCTTC.

The V and J genes are TRBV6-6 and TRBJ1-1; D may be TRBD1 (5 bases). Germline V gives CDR1 MNHNY, CDR2 SVGAGI (reference sequence). The V end lost 6 bases, the J end lost 5 bases, and 16 bases lay between the germline ends. The CDR3 loop spans 14 amino acids. The CDR3 loop is CASRRLPQGTEAFF. The CDR3 DNA reads as TGTGCCAGCAGACGACTCCCTCAGGGAACTGAAGCTTTCTTT.

J is TRBJ2-3 and V is TRBV28, with 12 bases matching TRBD2. The CDR3 extends over 15 amino acids. Germline V lookup: CDR1 MDHEN, CDR2 SYDVKM. V lost 6 bases and J lost 3; bases outside the gene matches: 4. CDR3 in DNA: TGTGCCAGCAGCCCTAGCGGGAGGGGGACAGATACGCAGTATTTT. It translates to CASSPSGRGTDTQYF.

This rearrangement joins TRBV7-2 to TRBJ1-2; perhaps TRBD1 as D (5 bases). The length of the CDR3 is 14 residues. Trimming removed 4 bases from V and 8 bases from J, with 17 bases in between. CDR1 and CDR2 (germline): SGHTA, FQGNSA. The CDR3 DNA reads as TGTGCCAGCAGCTCCCCGCGGGGCAAGGGCGGCTACACCTTC. It is translated as CASSSPRGKGGYTF.

CDR3: CASSKGQVDEKLFF. The DNA of the CDR3 is TGTGCCAGCAGCAAAGGACAGGTTGATGAAAAACTGTTTTTT. This sequence joins TRBV2 and TRBJ1-4; 7 nucleotides match TRBD1. The CDR3 length is 14 residues. J was trimmed by 6 bases and V by 6 bases; bases with no gene match: 7. The germline CDR1 and CDR2 sequences are SNHLY and FYNNEI.

CDR3 amino acids: CASKQGRSPLHF. Here the CDR3 DNA reads TGTGCCAGCAAACAGGGCAGATCACCCCTCCACTTT. This chain joins TRBV2 and TRBJ1-6, with D perhaps TRBD1 (6 bases). This CDR3 comprises 12 residues. Trimming cost V 7 bases and J 10 bases, with 11 bases left between them. In germline, CDR1 is SNHLY, CDR2 FYNNEI.

The chain recombines TRBV12-2 with TRBJ2-6. TRBV12-2 is labeled a pseudogene. The CDR3 consists of 17 residues. CDR3 DNA: TGTGCAAGTCGCCCAGGACCTATGCGCTCTGGGGCCAACGTCCTGACTTTC. Translation: CASRPGPMRSGANVLTF.

This chain joins TRBV5-6 and TRBJ1-1; 10 nucleotides agree with TRBD1. This CDR3 is 14 amino acids long. V shed 4 bases, J shed 7 bases, and the junction held 7 bases outside the gene matches. Germline CDR1 reads SGHDT; CDR2 reads YYEEEE. The CDR3 protein is CASSPDRGDGEAFF. CDR3 sequence (DNA): TGTGCCAGCAGCCCGGACAGGGGGGACGGTGAAGCTTTCTTT.

This clone is categorized as medium-sized. V gene TRBV27 combines with J gene TRBJ1-2; 7 bases are a match to TRBD1. The junction had 7 bases not matched to a gene; V was cut back by 1 base and J by 8 bases. The germline gives CDR1 MNHEY, CDR2 SMNVEV (reference sequence). The CDR3 loop spans 14 amino acids. The CDR3 DNA sequence: TGTGCCAGCAGTTTATTAAGGGGGCAGGGGGGCTACACCTTC. It translates to CASSLLRGQGGYTF.